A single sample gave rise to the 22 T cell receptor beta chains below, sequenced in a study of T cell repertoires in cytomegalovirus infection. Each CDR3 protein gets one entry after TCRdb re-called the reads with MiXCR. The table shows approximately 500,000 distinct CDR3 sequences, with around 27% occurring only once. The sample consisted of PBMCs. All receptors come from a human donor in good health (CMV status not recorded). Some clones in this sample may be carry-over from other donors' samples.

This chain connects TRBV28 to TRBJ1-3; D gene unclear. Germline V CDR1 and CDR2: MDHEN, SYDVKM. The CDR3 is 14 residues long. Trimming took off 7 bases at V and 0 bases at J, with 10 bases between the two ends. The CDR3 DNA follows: TGTGCCAGCACCAAGGTGGTCTCTGGAAACACCATATATTTT. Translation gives CASTKVVSGNTIYF.

This CDR3 is CASSLHRARDEQYF. The CDR3 DNA is TGTGCCAGCAGCTTGCACAGGGCAAGAGACGAGCAGTACTTC. This chain joins TRBV5-5 and TRBJ2-7, with D perhaps TRBD1 (6 bases). CDR3 length: 14 amino acids. Looked up from germline, CDR1 is SGHKS and CDR2 is YYEKEE (reference sequence). The V gene lost 1 base and the J gene lost 5 bases, with 13 bases spanning the gap.

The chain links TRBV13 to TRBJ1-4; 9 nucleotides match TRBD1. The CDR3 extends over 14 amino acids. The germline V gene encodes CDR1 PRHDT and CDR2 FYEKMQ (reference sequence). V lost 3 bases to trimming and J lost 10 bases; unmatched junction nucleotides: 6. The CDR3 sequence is CASSFGQGSIKLFF. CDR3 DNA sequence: TGTGCCAGCAGCTTCGGACAGGGGAGCATAAAACTGTTTTTT.

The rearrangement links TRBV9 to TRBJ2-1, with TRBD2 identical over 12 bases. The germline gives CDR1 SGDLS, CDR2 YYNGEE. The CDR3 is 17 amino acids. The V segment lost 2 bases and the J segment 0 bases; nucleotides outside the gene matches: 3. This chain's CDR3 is CASSVLTSGSSYNEQFF. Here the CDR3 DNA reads TGTGCCAGCAGCGTTCTGACTAGCGGGAGCTCCTACAATGAGCAGTTCTTC.

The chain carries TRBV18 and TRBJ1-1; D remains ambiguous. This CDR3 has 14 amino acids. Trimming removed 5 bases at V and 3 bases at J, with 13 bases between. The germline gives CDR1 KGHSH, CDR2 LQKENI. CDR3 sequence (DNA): TGTGCCAGCTCAGGCAGAGAAAGGGACACTGAAGCTTTCTTT. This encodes CASSGRERDTEAFF.

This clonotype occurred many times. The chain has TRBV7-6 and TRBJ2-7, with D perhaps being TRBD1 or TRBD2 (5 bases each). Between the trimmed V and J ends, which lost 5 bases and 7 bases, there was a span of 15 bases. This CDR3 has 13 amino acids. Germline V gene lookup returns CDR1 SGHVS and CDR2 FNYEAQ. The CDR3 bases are TGTGCCAGCAGCCTAGGGACCCGAGGTGAGCAGTACGTC. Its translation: CASSLGTRGEQYV.

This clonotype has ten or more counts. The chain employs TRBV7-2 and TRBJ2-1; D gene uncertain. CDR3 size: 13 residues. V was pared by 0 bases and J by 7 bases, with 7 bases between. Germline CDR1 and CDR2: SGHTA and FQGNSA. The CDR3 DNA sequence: TGTGCCAGCAGCTTAGCCAATAATAATGAGCAGTTCTTC. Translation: CASSLANNNEQFF.

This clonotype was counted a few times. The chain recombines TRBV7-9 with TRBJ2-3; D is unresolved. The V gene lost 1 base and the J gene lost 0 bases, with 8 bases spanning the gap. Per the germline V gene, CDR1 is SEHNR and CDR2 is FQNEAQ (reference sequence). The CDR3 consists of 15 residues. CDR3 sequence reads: CASSLDGPSTDTQYF. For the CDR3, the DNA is TGTGCCAGCAGCTTAGACGGGCCGAGCACAGATACGCAGTATTTT.

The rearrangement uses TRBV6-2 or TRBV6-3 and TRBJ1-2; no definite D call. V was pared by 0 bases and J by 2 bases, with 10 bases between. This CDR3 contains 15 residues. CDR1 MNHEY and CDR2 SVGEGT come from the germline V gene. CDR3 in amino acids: CASSYSRWQNYGYTF. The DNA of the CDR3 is TGTGCCAGCAGTTACTCGAGGTGGCAGAACTATGGCTACACCTTC.

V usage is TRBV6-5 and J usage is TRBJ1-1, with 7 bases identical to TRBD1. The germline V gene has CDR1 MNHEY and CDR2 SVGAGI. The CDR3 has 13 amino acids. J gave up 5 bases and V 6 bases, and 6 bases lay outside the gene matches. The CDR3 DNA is TGTGCCAGCAGCTGGGACAGAAAAACTGAAGCTTTCTTT. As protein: CASSWDRKTEAFF.

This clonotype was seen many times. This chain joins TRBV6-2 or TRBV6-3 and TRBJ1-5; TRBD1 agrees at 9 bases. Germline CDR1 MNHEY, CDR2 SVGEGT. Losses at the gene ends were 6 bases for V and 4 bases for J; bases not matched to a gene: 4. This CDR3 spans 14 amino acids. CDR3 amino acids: CASSRTGVNQPQHF. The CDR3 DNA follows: TGTGCCAGCAGCCGGACAGGGGTTAATCAGCCCCAGCATTTT.

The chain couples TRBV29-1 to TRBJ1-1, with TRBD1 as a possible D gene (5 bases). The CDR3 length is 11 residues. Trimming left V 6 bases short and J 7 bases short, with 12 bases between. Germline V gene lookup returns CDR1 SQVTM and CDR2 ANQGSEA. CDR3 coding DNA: TGCAGCGTCTCAGGGCCTAGTGAAGCTTTCTTT. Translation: CSVSGPSEAFF.

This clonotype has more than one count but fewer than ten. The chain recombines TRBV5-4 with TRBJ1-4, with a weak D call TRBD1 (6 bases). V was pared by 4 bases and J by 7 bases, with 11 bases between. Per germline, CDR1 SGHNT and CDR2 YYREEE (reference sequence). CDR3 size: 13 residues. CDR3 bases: TGTGCCAGCAGCCGGGGACATTCTGAAAAACTGTTTTTT. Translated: CASSRGHSEKLFF.

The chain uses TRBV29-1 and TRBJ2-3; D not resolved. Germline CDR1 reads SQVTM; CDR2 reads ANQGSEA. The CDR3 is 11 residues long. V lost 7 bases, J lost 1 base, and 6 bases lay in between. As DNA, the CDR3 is TGCAGCGCCTCCCGCACAGATACGCAGTATTTT. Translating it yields CSASRTDTQYF.

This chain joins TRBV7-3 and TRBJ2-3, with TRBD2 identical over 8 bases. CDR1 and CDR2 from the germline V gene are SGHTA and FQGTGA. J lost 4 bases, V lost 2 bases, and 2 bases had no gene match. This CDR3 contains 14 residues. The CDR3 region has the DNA TGTGCCAGCAGCTTAGGAGCGGGAGCAGATACGCAGTATTTT. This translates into CASSLGAGADTQYF.

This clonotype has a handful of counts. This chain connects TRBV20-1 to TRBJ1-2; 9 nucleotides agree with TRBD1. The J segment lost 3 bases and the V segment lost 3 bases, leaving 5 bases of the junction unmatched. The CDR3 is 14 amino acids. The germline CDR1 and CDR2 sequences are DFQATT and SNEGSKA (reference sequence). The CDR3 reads CSASSRQGDYGYTF. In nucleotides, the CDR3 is TGCAGTGCTAGCTCGAGACAGGGGGACTATGGCTACACCTTC.

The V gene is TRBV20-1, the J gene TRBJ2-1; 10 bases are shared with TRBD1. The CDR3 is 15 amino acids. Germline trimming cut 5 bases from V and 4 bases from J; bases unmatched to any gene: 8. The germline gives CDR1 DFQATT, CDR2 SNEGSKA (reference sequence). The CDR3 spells CSAARDRGGYNEQFF. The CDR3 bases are TGCAGTGCTGCCCGGGACAGGGGAGGGTACAATGAGCAGTTCTTC.

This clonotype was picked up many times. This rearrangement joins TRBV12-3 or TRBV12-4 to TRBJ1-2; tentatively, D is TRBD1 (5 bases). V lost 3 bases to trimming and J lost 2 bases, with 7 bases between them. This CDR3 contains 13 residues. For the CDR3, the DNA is TGTGCCAGCAGTTTTGAGGGGAACTATGGCTACACCTTC. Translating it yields CASSFEGNYGYTF.

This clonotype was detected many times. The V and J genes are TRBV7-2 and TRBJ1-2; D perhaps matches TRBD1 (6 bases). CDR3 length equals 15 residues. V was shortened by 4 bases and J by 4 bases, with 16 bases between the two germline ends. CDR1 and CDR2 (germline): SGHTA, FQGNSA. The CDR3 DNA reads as TGTGCCAGCAGCTCGGGGGGCAGGTTTGGCTATGGCTACACCTTC. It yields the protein CASSSGGRFGYGYTF. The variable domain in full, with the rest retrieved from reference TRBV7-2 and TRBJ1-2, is GAGVSQSPSNKVTEKGKDVELRCDPISGHTALYWYRQSLGQGLEFLIYFQGNSAPDKSGLPSDRFSAERTGGSVSTLTIQRTQQEDSAVYLCASSSGGRFGYGYTFGSGTRLTVV.

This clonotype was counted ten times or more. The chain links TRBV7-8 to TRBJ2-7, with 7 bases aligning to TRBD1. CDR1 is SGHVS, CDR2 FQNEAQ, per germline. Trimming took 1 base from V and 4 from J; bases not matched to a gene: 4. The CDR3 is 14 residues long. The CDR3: CASSLVGTEYEQYV. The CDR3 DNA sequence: TGTGCCAGCAGCTTAGTAGGGACAGAATACGAGCAGTACGTC.

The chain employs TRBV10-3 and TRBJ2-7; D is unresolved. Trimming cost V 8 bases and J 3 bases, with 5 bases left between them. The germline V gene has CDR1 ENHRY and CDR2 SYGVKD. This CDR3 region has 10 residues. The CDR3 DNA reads TGTGCCATCGGGGACTACGAGCAGTACTTC. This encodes CAIGDYEQYF.

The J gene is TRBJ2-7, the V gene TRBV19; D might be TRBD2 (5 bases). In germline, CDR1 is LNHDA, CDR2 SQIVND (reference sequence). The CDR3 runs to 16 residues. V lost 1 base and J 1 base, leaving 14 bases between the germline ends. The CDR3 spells CASSIAVSGFSYEQYF. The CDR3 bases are TGTGCCAGTAGTATAGCCGTAAGCGGTTTTTCCTACGAGCAGTACTTC.